The 30 T cell receptor beta chains reported below all come from one sample, sequenced in a study of blood T cell repertoires in COVID-19. Libraries were prepared by immunoSEQ multiplex PCR; TCRdb keeps only in-frame clonotypes and omits some of them. In the table there are 110,000 to 150,000 clones, 81% of which are singletons. Sequenced sample: peripheral blood. The receptors originated from a human donor in a cohort sampled during active COVID-19.

The rearrangement links TRBV27 to TRBJ1-1; TRBD1 agrees at 7 bases. V lost 5 bases, J lost 0 bases, and 3 bases stayed unmatched. The CDR3 totals 14 residues. Per germline, CDR1 MNHEY and CDR2 SMNVEV (reference sequence). The CDR3 DNA sequence: TGTGCCAGCAGTAGGACAGGTATGAACACTGAAGCTTTCTTT. It translates to CASSRTGMNTEAFF.

The chain is built from TRBV6-6 and TRBJ1-5; 7 positions match TRBD1. Trimming at V came to 6 bases and at J to 3 bases, leaving 5 bases not matched to a gene. The CDR3 has 14 amino acids. The germline CDR1 and CDR2 sequences are MNHNY and SVGAGI (reference sequence). CDR3 coding DNA: TGTGCCAGCAGCCGGGACAGAAACAATCAGCCCCAGCATTTT. It encodes CASSRDRNNQPQHF.

The chain couples TRBV30 to TRBJ1-5; 8 positions match TRBD1. The CDR3 is made up of 15 amino acids. V trimming: 2 bases; J trimming: 11 bases; junction bases outside the gene matches: 14. Germline V gives CDR1 GTSNPN, CDR2 SVGIG (reference sequence). CDR3 loop: CAWSRTGPRWLSQHF. The CDR3 region has the DNA TGTGCCTGGAGTCGGACAGGGCCCCGCTGGTTGTCCCAGCATTTT. Using reference TRBV30 and TRBJ1-5 for the parts outside the CDR3, the full variable domain is SQTIHQWPATLVQPVGSPLSLECTVEGTSNPNLYWYRQAAGRGLQLLFYSVGIGQISSEVPQNLSASRPQDRQFILSSKKLLLSDSGFYLCAWSRTGPRWLSQHFGDGTRLSIL.

The table lists this clone with many counts. V gene TRBV29-1 combines with J gene TRBJ1-5; 7 bases fit TRBD1. CDR3 length: 13 amino acids. The J segment lost 7 bases and the V segment lost 5 bases, leaving 8 bases of the junction unmatched. Germline V gene lookup returns CDR1 SQVTM and CDR2 ANQGSEA. DNA of the CDR3: TGCAGCGTTCGAACAGGGGTCGGCCAGCCCCAGCATTTT. It translates to CSVRTGVGQPQHF.

V usage is TRBV7-2 and J usage is TRBJ1-3, with a tentative D call TRBD1 (5 bases). Germline loops: CDR1 SGHTA, CDR2 FQGNSA. Deletions cut 0 bases from V and 1 base from J, with 7 bases between. CDR3 size: 15 residues. CDR3 residues: CASSLAGTSGNTIYF. CDR3 nucleotides: TGTGCCAGCAGCTTAGCAGGGACTTCTGGAAACACCATATATTTT.

This chain links TRBV6-1 with TRBJ2-6, with a possible D match to TRBD2 (5 bases). Germline V gene data show CDR1 as MNHNS and CDR2 as SASEGT. Trimming removed 4 bases at V and 0 bases at J, with 13 bases between. CDR3 size: 17 residues. The CDR3 is CASSVEAAISGANVLTF. The CDR3 coding sequence is TGTGCCAGCAGTGTGGAGGCCGCCATCTCTGGGGCCAACGTCCTGACTTTC.

This clone is labeled medium-sized. The chain uses TRBV5-3 and TRBJ2-5; 11 bases are a match to TRBD2. TRBV5-3 is annotated as an ORF whose role is uncertain. CDR3 length: 22 residues. V shed 0 bases, J shed 0 bases, and the junction held 19 bases outside the gene matches. The DNA for the CDR3 is TGTGCCAGAAGCTTGGAACCGGGACTAGCGGTAATTATGTGGAGGTACCAAGAGACCCAGTACTTC. Its protein is CARSLEPGLAVIMWRYQETQYF.

V gene TRBV7-8 combines with J gene TRBJ2-3; D might be TRBD2 (5 bases). Trimming removed 0 bases at V and 4 bases at J, with 11 bases between. Germline assignment: CDR1 SGHVS and CDR2 FQNEAQ. The CDR3 totals 15 residues. CDR3 coding DNA: TGTGCCAGCAGCTTAGCTAGCGTTCCTTCAGATACGCAGTATTTT. Translating gives CASSLASVPSDTQYF.

V gene TRBV29-1 combines with J gene TRBJ2-7, with 8 nucleotides matching TRBD2. After removal of 4 bases from V and 4 bases from J, the junction contained 6 bases not matched to a gene. The CDR3 contains 13 residues. The germline V gene has CDR1 SQVTM and CDR2 ANQGSEA. CDR3 in amino acids: CSVVGGRTYEQYF. Here the CDR3 DNA reads TGCAGCGTTGTGGGCGGGAGGACATACGAGCAGTACTTC.

J is TRBJ2-1 and V is TRBV12-3 or TRBV12-4; TRBD1 aligns across 9 bases. The junction had 5 bases not matched to a gene; V was cut back by 6 bases and J by 8 bases. This CDR3 contains 13 residues. CDR3: CASSPGQGHEQFF. CDR3 DNA sequence: TGTGCCAGCAGCCCGGGACAGGGCCATGAGCAGTTCTTC.

This clone was counted a few times. V usage is TRBV5-5 and J usage is TRBJ2-2, with a tentative D call TRBD1 (6 bases). CDR3 length equals 14 residues. Trimming took off 4 bases at V and 6 bases at J, with 13 bases between the two ends. Germline V gene data show CDR1 as SGHKS and CDR2 as YYEKEE (reference sequence). CDR3 bases: TGTGCCAGCAGCACCGGGACATATCCCGGGGAGCTGTTTTTT. Protein product: CASSTGTYPGELFF.

The chain combines TRBV5-5 with TRBJ1-2, with 8 bases identical to TRBD1. V shed 4 bases, J shed 7 bases, and the junction held 18 bases outside the gene matches. There are 17 residues in the CDR3. The germline V gene encodes CDR1 SGHKS and CDR2 YYEKEE (reference sequence). CDR3: CASSQDAGWTGTTGYTF. For the CDR3, the DNA is TGTGCCAGCAGCCAGGACGCAGGGTGGACAGGGACTACTGGCTACACCTTC.

The genes are TRBV11-2 and TRBJ1-2, with 7 bases lining up with TRBD1. CDR1 SGHAT and CDR2 FQNNGV come from the germline V gene. Trimming removed 0 bases from V and 5 bases from J; junction bases left unmatched: 9. The CDR3 has 16 amino acids. The DNA for the CDR3 is TGTGCCAGCAGCTTAGATCAAATAAGGGGGCTTTATGGCTACACCTTC. Amino acid sequence: CASSLDQIRGLYGYTF.

The chain combines TRBV24-1 with TRBJ1-5; D perhaps matches TRBD1 (5 bases). The V and J ends lost 3 bases and 0 bases respectively, with 11 bases between them. Germline-derived CDR1 and CDR2 are KGHDR and SFDVKD. The CDR3 covers 16 residues. The CDR3 sequence: CATSDAGMGSNQPQHF. The CDR3, as DNA: TGTGCCACCAGTGATGCAGGGATGGGTAGCAATCAGCCCCAGCATTTT.

The chain uses TRBV2 and TRBJ2-7; D may be TRBD1 (5 bases). Germline CDR1 and CDR2: SNHLY and FYNNEI. The ends were cut back, 8 bases at V and 7 bases at J, with 33 bases in the middle. CDR3 length: 18 residues. CDR3 coding DNA: TGTGCCAGCGTCCCTGGGTTGGGTGGGGCCCTTATTCCTAGGGAGCAGTACTTC. Translating gives CASVPGLGGALIPREQYF. Filled out from reference TRBV2 and TRBJ2-7, the complete variable domain reads EPEVTQTPSHQVTQMGQEVILRCVPISNHLYFYWYRQILGQKVEFLVSFYNNEISEKSEIFDDQFSVERPDGSNFTLKIRSTKLEDSAMYFCASVPGLGGALIPREQYFGPGTRLTVT.

The rearrangement uses TRBV19 and TRBJ2-3, with 8 nucleotides matching TRBD1. J gave up 5 bases and V 5 bases, and 9 bases lay outside the gene matches. CDR3 length: 15 amino acids. Looked up from germline, CDR1 is LNHDA and CDR2 is SQIVND (reference sequence). In nucleotides, the CDR3 is TGTGCCAGTAGTCGACAGGGGCAGATAGGAGATACGCAGTATTTT. The encoded protein is CASSRQGQIGDTQYF.

The chain links TRBV19 to TRBJ2-2; 15 nucleotides line up with TRBD2. CDR1 LNHDA and CDR2 SQIVND come from the germline V gene (reference sequence). V shed 8 bases and J 3 bases; nucleotides not matched to a gene: 1. CDR3 length: 15 residues. CDR3 in DNA: TGTGCCAGTGGACTAGCGGGAGGGTACACCGGGGAGCTGTTTTTT. Its translation is CASGLAGGYTGELFF.

This rearrangement joins TRBV19 to TRBJ2-3; no clear D. The CDR3 spans 16 residues. CDR1 and CDR2 (germline): LNHDA, SQIVND (reference sequence). V was pared by 5 bases and J by 0 bases, with 15 bases between. CDR3: CASSSLRRSSTDTQYF. The CDR3 bases are TGTGCCAGTAGTTCCCTAAGGAGATCTAGCACAGATACGCAGTATTTT. Full variable domain (missing parts from reference TRBV19 and TRBJ2-3): DGGITQSPKYLFRKEGQNVTLSCEQNLNHDAMYWYRQDPGQGLRLIYYSQIVNDFQKGDIAEGYSVSREKKESFPLTVTSAQKNPTAFYLCASSSLRRSSTDTQYFGPGTRLTVL.

This clone was seen just once. The V gene is TRBV16, the J gene TRBJ2-3; 8 bases line up with TRBD2. CDR3 size: 16 residues. From germline, CDR1 is KGHSY and CDR2 FQNENV. The ends lost 5 bases at V and 3 bases at J; junction bases unmatched: 10. CDR3 residues: CASSSDWAGGTDTQYF. Written as DNA, the CDR3 is TGTGCCAGCAGCTCCGACTGGGCGGGAGGAACAGATACGCAGTATTTT.

The chain has TRBV6-6 and TRBJ2-7; D may be TRBD1 (5 bases). Looked up from germline, CDR1 is MNHNY and CDR2 is SVGAGI (reference sequence). The CDR3 runs to 16 residues. V gave up 4 bases and J gave up 0 bases, with 16 bases separating them. The DNA for the CDR3 is TGTGCCAGCAGTTCTCTCCAGGGTCCCAGCTCCTACGAGCAGTACTTC. The encoded protein is CASSSLQGPSSYEQYF.

This rearrangement joins TRBV29-1 to TRBJ2-1; 8 bases align to TRBD1. J gave up 2 bases and V 5 bases, and 2 bases lay outside the gene matches. The CDR3 contains 13 residues. Germline V lookup: CDR1 SQVTM, CDR2 ANQGSEA. CDR3 amino acids: CSVLDRAYNEQFF. The DNA for the CDR3 is TGCAGCGTTTTGGACAGGGCCTACAATGAGCAGTTCTTC.

J is TRBJ1-4 and V is TRBV11-2; 8 bases match TRBD1. This CDR3 comprises 15 residues. Looked up from germline, CDR1 is SGHAT and CDR2 is FQNNGV. V lost 5 bases to trimming and J lost 7 bases; unmatched junction nucleotides: 9. CDR3 bases: TGTGCCAGCAGCAGCCAGCAGGGGGCTGGTGAAAAACTGTTTTTT. Protein sequence: CASSSQQGAGEKLFF.

The chain carries TRBV5-4 and TRBJ2-7; TRBD2 matches at 10 bases. There are 15 residues in the CDR3. The trim removed 4 bases at V and 0 bases at J, leaving 4 bases unmatched. The germline gives CDR1 SGHNT, CDR2 YYREEE (reference sequence). CDR3 sequence (DNA): TGTGCCAGCAGCCCAGGACTAGCGGACTCCTACGAGCAGTACTTC. Protein product: CASSPGLADSYEQYF.

This chain joins TRBV6-2 or TRBV6-3 and TRBJ2-3; TRBD2 matches 11 bases. J lost 1 base, V lost 5 bases, and 11 bases had no gene match. CDR3 length: 18 residues. The germline V gene has CDR1 MNHEY and CDR2 SVGEGT. CDR3 coding DNA: TGTGCCAGCAGTAGACTAGCGGGAATTCCGGGGCGCACAGATACGCAGTATTTT. Amino acid sequence: CASSRLAGIPGRTDTQYF.

The chain joins TRBV18 to TRBJ2-6; weak D call: TRBD1 (5 bases). Trimming pared 3 bases from V and 0 bases from J, leaving 12 bases between. In germline, CDR1 is KGHSH, CDR2 LQKENI. This CDR3 has 17 amino acids. Here the CDR3 reads CASSPVTANSGANVLTF. CDR3 DNA: TGTGCCAGCTCACCGGTGACAGCCAACTCTGGGGCCAACGTCCTGACTTTC.

The chain joins TRBV6-5 to TRBJ2-7; tentative D call: TRBD1 (5 bases). The CDR3 loop spans 15 amino acids. In germline, CDR1 is MNHEY, CDR2 SVGAGI. The ends were cut back, 6 bases at V and 0 bases at J, with 15 bases in the middle. In DNA form, the CDR3 reads TGTGCCAGCAGCACCACAGGCCCCTACTCCTACGAGCAGTACTTC. Its protein is CASSTTGPYSYEQYF.

Note on this clone: This may stem from a read error, because a much larger clone lies one nucleotide away. The chain combines TRBV18 with TRBJ1-5, with 7 nucleotides matching TRBD1. CDR1 is KGHSH, CDR2 LQKENI, per germline. The length of the CDR3 is 14 residues. The CDR3 bases are TGTGCCAACTCAGCCTCGACAGGGACTCAGCCCCAGCATTTT. This sequence encodes CANSASTGTQPQHF. The full variable domain, rest sourced from reference TRBV18 and TRBJ1-5, is NAGVMQNPRHLVRRRGQEARLRCSPMKGHSHVYWYRQLPEEGLKFMVYLQKENIIDESGMPKERFSAEFPKEGPSILRIQQVVRGDSAAYFCANSASTGTQPQHFGDGTRLSIL.

The chain is built from TRBV5-8 and TRBJ1-2; D gene ambiguous. Germline-derived CDR1 and CDR2 are SGHTS and YDEGEE. There are 12 residues in the CDR3. Trimming took off 6 bases at V and 8 bases at J, with 14 bases between the two ends. CDR3 amino acids: CASKEGSPGYTF. The CDR3 nucleotides read TGTGCCAGCAAAGAAGGGAGTCCGGGCTACACCTTC.

This clone came up a few times. The chain links TRBV7-2 to TRBJ2-3; maybe TRBD2 (6 bases). CDR3 length equals 13 residues. Trimming cost V 7 bases and J 4 bases, with 12 bases left between them. Germline V lookup: CDR1 SGHTA, CDR2 FQGNSA. Here the CDR3 DNA reads TGTGCCAGCACCAAACCGGGGGCAGATACGCAGTATTTT. It encodes CASTKPGADTQYF. The whole variable domain, filled in from reference TRBV7-2 and TRBJ2-3, reads GAGVSQSPSNKVTEKGKDVELRCDPISGHTALYWYRQSLGQGLEFLIYFQGNSAPDKSGLPSDRFSAERTGGSVSTLTIQRTQQEDSAVYLCASTKPGADTQYFGPGTRLTVL.

The V gene is TRBV7-2, the J gene TRBJ1-5, with 7 bases matching TRBD1. Looked up from germline, CDR1 is SGHTA and CDR2 is FQGNSA. CDR3 length: 14 residues. V lost 5 bases, J lost 5 bases, and 6 bases stayed unmatched. This CDR3 reads CASSPQGFDQPQHF. The CDR3 region has the DNA TGTGCCAGCAGCCCACAGGGGTTTGATCAGCCCCAGCATTTT.